This TCR beta chain was captured in a study of cytomegalovirus exposure and HLA in healthy donors. General study results and limits: Immune exposure data for these donors was limited to CMV serostatus.

Whereas donors were nominally healthy upon sampling, unrecorded immune exposures were probable. V was pared by 1 base and J by 4 bases, with 12 bases between. Germline CDR1 is SGHRS and CDR2 is YFSETQ. CDR3 length equals 14 residues. Comments on this clone: The target antigen is unknown.

The study ran its PCR with 60 Vbeta and 13 Jbeta primers. This table comes from immunoSEQ multiplex PCR, and its TCRdb copy is limited to in-frame clones, with some not included. Counted here are some 150,000 clones, roughly 80% occurring once; the ten biggest clones make up more than 1.5%. The chain is built from TRBV5-1 and TRBJ2-7, with D possibly being TRBD1 (6 bases). The sequence derives from a man in his forties in good health and CMV-seronegative. Sequenced input: PBMCs. CDR3 nucleotides: TGCGCCAGCAGCTTGACCGGGACACCTTACGAGCAGTACTTC. This codes for CASSLTGTPYEQYF. Full variable domain (remainder filled in from reference TRBV5-1 and TRBJ2-7): KAGVTQTPRYLIKTRGQQVTLSCSPISGHRSVSWYQQTPGQGLQFLFEYFSETQRNKGNFPGRFSGRQFSNSRSEMNVSTLELGDSALYLCASSLTGTPYEQYFGPGTRLTVT.